This entry features one T cell receptor beta chain sequence. CDR3 length: 15 amino acids. J gave up 1 base and V 6 bases, and 10 bases lay outside the gene matches. CDR1 and CDR2 from the germline V gene are SQVTM and ANQGSEA. This record comes from a study of cytomegalovirus exposure and HLA in healthy donors. PCR employed 60 Vbeta and 13 Jbeta primers. TCRdb keeps only in-frame clones here, not all; method: immunoSEQ multiplex PCR. The repertoire holds approximately 210,000 clones, with more than 85% as singletons. Input material: PBMCs. This chain joins TRBV29-1 and TRBJ2-3, with 7 bases fitting TRBD2. The sequence was obtained from a woman between 18 and 30 years old in good health and CMV-seronegative. The CDR3 sequence: CSVKFLAGGTDTQYF. The CDR3, as DNA: TGCAGCGTCAAATTTTTAGCGGGTGGCACAGATACGCAGTATTTT.